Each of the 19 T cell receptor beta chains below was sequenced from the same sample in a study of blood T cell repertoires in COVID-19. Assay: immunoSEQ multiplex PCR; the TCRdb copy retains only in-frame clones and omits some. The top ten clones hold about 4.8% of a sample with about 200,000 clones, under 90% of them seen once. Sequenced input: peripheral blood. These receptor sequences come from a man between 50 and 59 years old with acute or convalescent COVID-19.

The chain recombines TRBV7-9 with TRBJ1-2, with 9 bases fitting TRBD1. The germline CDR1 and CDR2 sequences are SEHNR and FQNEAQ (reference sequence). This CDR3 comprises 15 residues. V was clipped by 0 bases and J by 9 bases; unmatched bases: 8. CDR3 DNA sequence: TGTGCCAGCAGCTTAGCACCGGGACAGGGTGAGAGCTACACCTTC. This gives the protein CASSLAPGQGESYTF.

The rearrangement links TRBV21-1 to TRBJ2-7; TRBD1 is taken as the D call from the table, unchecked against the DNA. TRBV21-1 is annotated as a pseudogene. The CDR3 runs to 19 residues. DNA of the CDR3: TGTGCCAGCAGCAAAGAATGGGACAGGGGCGGATTTTCTTCCTACGAGCAGTACTTC. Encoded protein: CASSKEWDRGGFSSYEQYF.

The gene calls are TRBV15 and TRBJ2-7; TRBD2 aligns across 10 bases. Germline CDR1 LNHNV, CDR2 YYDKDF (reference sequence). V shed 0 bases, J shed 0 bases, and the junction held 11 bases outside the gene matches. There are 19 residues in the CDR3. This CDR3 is CATSREGLAGVRSSYEQYF. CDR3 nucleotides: TGTGCCACCAGCAGAGAGGGGCTAGCGGGGGTTAGAAGCTCCTACGAGCAGTACTTC. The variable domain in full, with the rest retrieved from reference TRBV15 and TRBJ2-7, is DAMVIQNPRYQVTQFGKPVTLSCSQTLNHNVMYWYQQKSSQAPKLLFHYYDKDFNNEADTPDNFQSRRPNTSFCFLDIRSPGLGDTAMYLCATSREGLAGVRSSYEQYFGPGTRLTVT.

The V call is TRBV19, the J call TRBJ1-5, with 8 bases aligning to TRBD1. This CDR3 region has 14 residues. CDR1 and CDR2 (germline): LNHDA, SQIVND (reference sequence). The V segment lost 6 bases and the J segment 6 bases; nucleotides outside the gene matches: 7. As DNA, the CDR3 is TGTGCCAGTAGCGGACAGGGCGGGAGTCAGCCCCAGCATTTT. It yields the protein CASSGQGGSQPQHF. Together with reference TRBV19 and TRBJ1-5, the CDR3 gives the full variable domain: DGGITQSPKYLFRKEGQNVTLSCEQNLNHDAMYWYRQDPGQGLRLIYYSQIVNDFQKGDIAEGYSVSREKKESFPLTVTSAQKNPTAFYLCASSGQGGSQPQHFGDGTRLSIL.

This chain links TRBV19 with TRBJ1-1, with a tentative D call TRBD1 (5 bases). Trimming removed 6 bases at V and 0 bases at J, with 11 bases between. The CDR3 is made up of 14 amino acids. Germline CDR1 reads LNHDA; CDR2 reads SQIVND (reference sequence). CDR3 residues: CASRRQSVNTEAFF. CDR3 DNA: TGTGCCAGTAGGCGACAGTCTGTGAACACTGAAGCTTTCTTT.

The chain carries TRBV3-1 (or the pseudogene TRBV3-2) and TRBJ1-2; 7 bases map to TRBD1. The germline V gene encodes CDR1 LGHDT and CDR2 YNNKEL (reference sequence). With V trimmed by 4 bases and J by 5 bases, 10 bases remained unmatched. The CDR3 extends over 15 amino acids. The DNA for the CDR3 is TGTGCCAGCAGCCCCCGTAGACAGGGATATTATGGCTACACCTTC. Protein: CASSPRRQGYYGYTF.

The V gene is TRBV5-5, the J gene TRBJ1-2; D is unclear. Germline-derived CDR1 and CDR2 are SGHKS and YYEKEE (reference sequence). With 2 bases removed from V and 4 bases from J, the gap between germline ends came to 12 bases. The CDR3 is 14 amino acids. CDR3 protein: CASSLNAGLYGYTF. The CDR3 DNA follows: TGTGCCAGCAGCTTAAATGCAGGACTCTATGGCTACACCTTC.

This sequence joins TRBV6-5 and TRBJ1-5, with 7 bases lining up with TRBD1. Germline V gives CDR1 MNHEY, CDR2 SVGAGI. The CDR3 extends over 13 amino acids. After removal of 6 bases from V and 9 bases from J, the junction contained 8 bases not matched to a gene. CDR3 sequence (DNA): TGTGCCAGCAGCTCGACAGGGATATCGCCCCAGCATTTT. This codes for CASSSTGISPQHF.

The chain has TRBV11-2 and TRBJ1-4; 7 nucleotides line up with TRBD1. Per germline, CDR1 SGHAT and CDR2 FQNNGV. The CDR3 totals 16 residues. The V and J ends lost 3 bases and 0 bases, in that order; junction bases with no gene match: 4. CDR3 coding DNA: TGTGCCAGCAGCTTTGAGGGGGCGCCAACTAATGAAAAACTGTTTTTT. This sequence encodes CASSFEGAPTNEKLFF.

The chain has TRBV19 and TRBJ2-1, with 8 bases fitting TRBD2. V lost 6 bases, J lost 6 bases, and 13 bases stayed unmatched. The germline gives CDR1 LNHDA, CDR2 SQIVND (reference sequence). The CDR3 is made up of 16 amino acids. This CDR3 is CASRKSSGGKINEQFF. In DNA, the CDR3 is TGTGCCAGTAGAAAATCGAGCGGGGGTAAAATCAATGAGCAGTTCTTC.

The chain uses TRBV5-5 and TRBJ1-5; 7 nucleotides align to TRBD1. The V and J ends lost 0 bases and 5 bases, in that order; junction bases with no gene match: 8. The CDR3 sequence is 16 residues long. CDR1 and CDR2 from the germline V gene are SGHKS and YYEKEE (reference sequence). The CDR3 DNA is TGTGCCAGCAGCTTGGCCATAGGAGGGGGCTATCAGCCCCAGCATTTT. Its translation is CASSLAIGGGYQPQHF.

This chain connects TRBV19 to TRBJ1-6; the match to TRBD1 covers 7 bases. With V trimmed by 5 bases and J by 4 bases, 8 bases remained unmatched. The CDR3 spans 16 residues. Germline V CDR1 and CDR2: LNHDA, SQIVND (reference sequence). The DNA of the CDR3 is TGTGCCAGTAGTCGCTTCAGGGACAGATATAATTCACCCCTCCACTTT. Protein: CASSRFRDRYNSPLHF.

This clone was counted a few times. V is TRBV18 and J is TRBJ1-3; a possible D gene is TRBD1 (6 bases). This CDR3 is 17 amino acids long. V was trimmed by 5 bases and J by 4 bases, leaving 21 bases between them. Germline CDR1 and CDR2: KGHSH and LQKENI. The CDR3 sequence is CASSDGGGGAIGNTIYF. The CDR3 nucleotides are TGTGCCAGCTCAGATGGAGGCGGGGGCGCAATCGGAAACACCATATATTTT.

The CDR3 nucleotides are TGCGCCAGCAGCACCCACAGGGAAACCTACAATGAGCAGTTCTTC. Translating gives CASSTHRETYNEQFF. This rearrangement joins TRBV5-1 to TRBJ2-1, with D perhaps TRBD1 (6 bases). From germline, CDR1 is SGHRS and CDR2 YFSETQ. Trimming removed 4 bases from V and 2 bases from J, with 13 bases in between. The CDR3 spans 15 residues.

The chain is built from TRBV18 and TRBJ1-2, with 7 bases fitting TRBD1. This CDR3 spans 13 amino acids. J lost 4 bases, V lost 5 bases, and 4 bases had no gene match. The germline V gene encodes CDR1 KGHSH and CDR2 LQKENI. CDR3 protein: CASSIDRVYGYTF. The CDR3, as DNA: TGTGCCAGCTCAATCGACAGGGTCTATGGCTACACCTTC.

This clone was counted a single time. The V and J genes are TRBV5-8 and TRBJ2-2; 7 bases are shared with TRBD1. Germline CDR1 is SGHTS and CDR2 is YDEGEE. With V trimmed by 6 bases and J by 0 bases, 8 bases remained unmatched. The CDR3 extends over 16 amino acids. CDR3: CASKDHRGPNTGELFF. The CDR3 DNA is TGTGCCAGCAAGGATCACAGGGGACCGAACACCGGGGAGCTGTTTTTT.

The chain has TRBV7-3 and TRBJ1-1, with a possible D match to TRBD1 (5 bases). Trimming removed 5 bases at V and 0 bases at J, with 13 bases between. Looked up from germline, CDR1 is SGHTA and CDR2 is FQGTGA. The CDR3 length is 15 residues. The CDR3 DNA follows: TGTGCCAGCAGCCCCTCGACAGTCATGAACACTGAAGCTTTCTTT. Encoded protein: CASSPSTVMNTEAFF.

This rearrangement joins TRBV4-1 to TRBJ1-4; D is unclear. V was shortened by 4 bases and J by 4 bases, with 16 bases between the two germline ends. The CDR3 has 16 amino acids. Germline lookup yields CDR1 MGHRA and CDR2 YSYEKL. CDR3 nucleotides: TGCGCCAGCAGCCCGCCCTGGTCCGCGAGTAATGAAAAACTGTTTTTT. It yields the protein CASSPPWSASNEKLFF.

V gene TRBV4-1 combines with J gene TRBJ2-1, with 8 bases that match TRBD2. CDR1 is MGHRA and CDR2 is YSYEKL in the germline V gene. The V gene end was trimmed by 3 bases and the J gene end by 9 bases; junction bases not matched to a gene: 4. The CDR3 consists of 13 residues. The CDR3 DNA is TGCGCCAGCAGCCAGGGGACTAGTTCTGAGCAGTTCTTC. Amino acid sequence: CASSQGTSSEQFF.